This is a list of T cell receptor beta chains from one sample in a study of cytomegalovirus exposure and HLA in healthy donors. Produced via immunoSEQ multiplex PCR; TCRdb's table is partial and in-frame only. The sample includes a few hundred thousand clones, roughly four fifths of them seen just once. Input material: PBMCs. These receptors all stem from a girl between 2 and 10 years old in good health and CMV-seronegative. Both conserved end residues are part of each CDR3. D genes are given only for firm matches. Clone size is stated in some rows and not others, as once, few, many or a class when expanded.

J: TRBJ2-2; D: TRBD1; size: NA; V: TRBV11-2; CDR3: CASSRDRGNTGELFF; DNA: TGTGCCAGCAGCCGGGACAGAGGAAACACCGGGGAGCTGTTTTTT
J: TRBJ2-7; D: NA; size: few; V: TRBV6-1; CDR3: CASSGFRVYDEQYF; DNA: TGTGCCAGCAGTGGGTTCAGGGTTTACGACGAGCAGTACTTC
J: TRBJ2-3; D: NA; size: few; V: TRBV19; CDR3: CASSRAGWSDTQYF; DNA: TGTGCCAGTAGTAGGGCAGGGTGGTCAGATACGCAGTATTTT
J: TRBJ1-1; D: NA; size: NA; V: TRBV10-3; CDR3: CAISGTGSSEAFF; DNA: TGTGCCATCAGTGGAACCGGGAGTAGTGAAGCTTTCTTT
J: TRBJ1-1; D: NA; size: NA; V: TRBV7-9; CDR3: CATAGENTEAFF; DNA: TGTGCCACCGCAGGGGAGAACACTGAAGCTTTCTTT
J: TRBJ2-7; D: NA; size: NA; V: TRBV2; CDR3: CASWNSSYEQYF; DNA: TGTGCCAGCTGGAACAGCTCCTACGAGCAGTACTTC
J: TRBJ2-7; D: TRBD2; size: NA; V: TRBV7-6; CDR3: CASSPRVAGGTDEQYF; DNA: TGTGCCAGCAGCCCAAGGGTAGCGGGGGGCACGGACGAGCAGTACTTC
J: TRBJ2-1; D: NA; size: NA; V: TRBV7-9; CDR3: CASSSSGISEQFF; DNA: TGTGCCAGCAGCTCCTCAGGGATTAGTGAGCAGTTCTTC
J: TRBJ1-1; D: NA; size: NA; V: TRBV29-1; CDR3: CSGDNTNTEAFF; DNA: TGCAGCGGGGACAACACAAACACTGAAGCTTTCTTT
J: TRBJ1-4; D: NA; size: NA; V: TRBV2; CDR3: CASSELGGREKLFF; DNA: TGTGCCAGCAGTGAATTAGGTGGGAGAGAAAAACTGTTTTTT
J: TRBJ2-7; D: NA; size: NA; V: TRBV5-1; CDR3: CASSLEGITYEQYF; DNA: TGCGCCAGCAGCTTGGAGGGGATAACCTACGAGCAGTACTTC
J: TRBJ2-5; D: TRBD2; size: NA; V: TRBV6-1; CDR3: CASERGAQETQYF; DNA: TGTGCCAGCGAGCGGGGGGCACAAGAGACCCAGTACTTC
J: TRBJ1-4; D: NA; size: NA; V: TRBV20-1; CDR3: CSARRPPKVFF; DNA: TGCAGTGCTAGGCGCCCTCCGAAAGTGTTTTTT
J: TRBJ1-1; D: NA; size: NA; V: TRBV1; CDR3: CTSSPTWAFDTEAFF; DNA: TGCACCAGCAGCCCCACTTGGGCGTTTGACACTGAAGCTTTCTTT
J: TRBJ1-2; D: NA; size: NA; V: TRBV27; CDR3: CASRPGTTLRARPGHYGYTF; DNA: TGTGCCAGCAGGCCGGGAACAACACTCCGGGCCCGCCCTGGGCACTATGGCTACACCTTC
J: TRBJ1-1; D: NA; size: once; V: TRBV11-2; CDR3: CASSLRGTEAFF; DNA: TGTGCCAGCAGCTTACGGGGCACTGAAGCTTTCTTT
J: TRBJ2-3; D: NA; size: once; V: TRBV5-4; CDR3: CASSSLEGDTQYF; DNA: TGTGCCAGCAGCTCTCTAGAGGGCGATACGCAGTATTTT
J: TRBJ2-3; D: TRBD2; size: NA; V: TRBV5-4; CDR3: CASSLSSGGSTDTQYF; DNA: TGTGCCAGCAGCTTGTCTAGCGGGGGTAGCACAGATACGCAGTATTTT
J: TRBJ2-2; D: TRBD1; size: NA; V: TRBV10-3; CDR3: CAIRGGQGGRLNTGELFF; DNA: TGTGCCATCAGGGGGGGACAGGGAGGTCGCTTAAACACCGGGGAGCTGTTTTTT
J: TRBJ2-7; D: NA; size: NA; V: TRBV6-1; CDR3: CASSEGQYSYEQYF; DNA: TGTGCCAGCAGTGAAGGACAGTACTCCTACGAGCAGTACTTC
J: TRBJ2-5; D: NA; size: NA; V: TRBV11-2; CDR3: CASSFFLAPRRETQYF; DNA: TGTGCCAGCAGCTTTTTCTTAGCTCCACGGCGCGAGACCCAGTACTTC
J: TRBJ2-1; D: NA; size: NA; V: TRBV2; CDR3: CASMGQSSYNEQFF; DNA: TGTGCCAGCATGGGACAATCCTCCTACAATGAGCAGTTCTTC
J: TRBJ2-3; D: TRBD2; size: NA; V: TRBV18; CDR3: CASSLGVSGGASLATDTQYF; DNA: TGTGCCAGCTCACTCGGAGTTAGCGGGGGGGCGTCCCTGGCGACAGATACGCAGTATTTT
J: TRBJ2-7; D: NA; size: NA; V: TRBV5-1; CDR3: CASSLGAGRSYEQYF; DNA: TGCGCCAGCAGCTTGGGGGCAGGCCGCTCCTACGAGCAGTACTTC
J: TRBJ1-1; D: NA; size: NA; V: TRBV18; CDR3: CASSPGQSTEAFF; DNA: TGTGCCAGCTCACCCGGACAGAGCACTGAAGCTTTCTTT
J: TRBJ1-4; D: NA; size: NA; V: TRBV28; CDR3: CASSTQGSKLFF; DNA: TGTGCCAGCAGCACTCAGGGATCCAAACTGTTTTTT
J: TRBJ2-5; D: TRBD1; size: once; V: TRBV27; CDR3: CASSPTRTGFVQETQYF; DNA: TGTGCCAGCAGTCCCACTCGGACAGGGTTTGTCCAAGAGACCCAGTACTTC
J: TRBJ1-2; D: NA; size: NA; V: TRBV19; CDR3: CASRDSNYGYTF; DNA: TGTGCCAGTAGAGACAGTAACTATGGCTACACCTTC
J: TRBJ1-1; D: NA; size: NA; V: TRBV29-1; CDR3: CSVGRRVSTEAFF; DNA: TGCAGCGTTGGCCGGAGAGTCTCCACTGAAGCTTTCTTT
J: TRBJ2-5; D: NA; size: NA; V: TRBV4-2; CDR3: CASSQDLLAVREQYF; DNA: TGTGCCAGCAGCCAAGATTTGCTGGCCGTTAGGGAGCAGTACTTC
J: TRBJ2-3; D: TRBD2; size: NA; V: TRBV12-5; CDR3: CASGLVLGGLAGARPDTQYF; DNA: TGTGCTAGTGGTTTGGTACTGGGGGGACTAGCGGGGGCCAGGCCAGATACGCAGTATTTT
J: TRBJ2-1; D: NA; size: NA; V: TRBV11-3; CDR3: CASSSPRENEQFF; DNA: TGTGCCAGCAGCTCGCCGCGGGAAAATGAGCAGTTCTTC
J: TRBJ2-3; D: TRBD2; size: NA; V: TRBV5-6; CDR3: CASSFGIAGQDTQYF; DNA: TGTGCCAGCAGCTTTGGAATAGCGGGGCAAGATACGCAGTATTTT
J: TRBJ1-5; D: TRBD1; size: NA; V: TRBV6-1; CDR3: CASSESGQGVWNQPQHF; DNA: TGTGCCAGCAGTGAATCGGGACAGGGGGTCTGGAATCAGCCCCAGCATTTT
J: TRBJ2-5; D: NA; size: NA; V: TRBV7-9; CDR3: CASSPDRNQETQYF; DNA: TGTGCCAGCAGCCCGGACAGAAACCAAGAGACCCAGTACTTC
J: TRBJ2-7; D: NA; size: NA; V: TRBV6-6; CDR3: CASTETGSSYEQYF; DNA: TGTGCCAGCACCGAGACGGGGAGCTCCTACGAGCAGTACTTC
J: TRBJ1-6; D: NA; size: NA; V: TRBV10-3; CDR3: CAISESLAEDSPLHF; DNA: TGTGCCATCAGTGAGTCGCTAGCGGAGGATTCACCCCTCCACTTT
J: TRBJ1-1; D: TRBD1; size: NA; V: TRBV6-1; CDR3: CASSGGGYGTEAFF; DNA: TGTGCCAGCAGTGGAGGGGGCTACGGCACTGAAGCTTTCTTT
J: TRBJ2-5; D: NA; size: once; V: TRBV1; CDR3: CTSSHPPGGQETQYF; DNA: TGCACCAGCAGCCATCCCCCGGGGGGGCAAGAGACCCAGTACTTC
J: TRBJ2-2; D: TRBD1; size: NA; V: TRBV7-9; CDR3: CASKGTAPGELFF; DNA: TGTGCCAGCAAGGGGACAGCCCCCGGGGAGCTGTTTTTT